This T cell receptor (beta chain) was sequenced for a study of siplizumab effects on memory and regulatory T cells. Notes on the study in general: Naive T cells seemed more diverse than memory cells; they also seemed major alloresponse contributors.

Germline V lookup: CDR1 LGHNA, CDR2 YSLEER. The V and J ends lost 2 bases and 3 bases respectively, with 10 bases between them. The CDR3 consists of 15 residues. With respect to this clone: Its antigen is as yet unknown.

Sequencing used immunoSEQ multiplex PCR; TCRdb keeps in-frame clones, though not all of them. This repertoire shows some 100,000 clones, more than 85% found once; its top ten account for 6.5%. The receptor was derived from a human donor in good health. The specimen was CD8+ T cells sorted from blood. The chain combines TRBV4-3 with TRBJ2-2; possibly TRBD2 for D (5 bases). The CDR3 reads CASSQLTRDTGELFF. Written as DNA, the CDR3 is TGCGCCAGCAGCCAACTAACTAGGGACACCGGGGAGCTGTTTTTT.